This T cell receptor (beta chain) was recorded in a study of blood T cell repertoires in COVID-19. Study-wide context: Donors in the United States, Italy and Spain gave samples during acute or convalescent COVID-19. PBMCs, B-cell-depleted T cells, or T cells provided the cDNA or gDNA that made up the material.

This clone was counted a few times. The protocol was immunoSEQ multiplex PCR, while the TCRdb copy is restricted to in-frame clones and leaves out a portion. The table shows some 74,000 clones, with approximately 79% occurring only once. Germline V lookup: CDR1 SGHDN, CDR2 FVKESK. Trimming took off 4 bases at V and 1 base at J, with 7 bases between the two ends. The CDR3 consists of 13 residues. Material: peripheral blood. This TCR came from a woman aged 50 to 65 with acute or convalescent COVID-19. The chain joins TRBV14 to TRBJ1-2, with D tentatively TRBD1 (5 bases). CDR3: CASSRRVNYGYTF. The CDR3 coding sequence is TGTGCCAGCAGCCGCAGGGTTAACTATGGCTACACCTTC.